The 9 T cell receptor beta chains in this list originate from one sample, sequenced in a study of metastatic and nonmetastatic thyroid tumors. Prior to thyroid surgery, none of the patients had received any treatment. Using MiXCR, TCRdb reanalyzed the PCR reads. Here the sample spans 49,000 or so clones, around 25% being singletons. Sequences were obtained from blood. The receptors derive from a male donor with papillary thyroid cancer or a benign thyroid nodule (not recorded which). Some clones in this sample may be carry-over from other donors' samples.

This chain links TRBV20-1 with TRBJ2-7, with unresolved D. This CDR3 spans 12 amino acids. Trimming stripped 6 bases from V and 5 bases from J, with 14 bases between. Germline lookup yields CDR1 DFQATT and CDR2 SNEGSKA (reference sequence). CDR3 nucleotides: TGCAGTGCCGTTGAGGCTTTTAACGAGCAGTACTTC. Encoded protein: CSAVEAFNEQYF.

The sample holds many counts of this clone. This chain connects TRBV18 to TRBJ2-1, with 9 positions matching TRBD1. The CDR3 runs to 16 residues. From germline, CDR1 is KGHSH and CDR2 LQKENI. The V segment lost 0 bases and the J segment 3 bases; nucleotides outside the gene matches: 3. The CDR3 bases are TGTGCCAGCTCACCACCGGGACAGGGAGTCTACAATGAGCAGTTCTTC. Its protein product is CASSPPGQGVYNEQFF.

This clone has ten or more counts. With a much larger clone just one base away, this may be a read error. Other nucleotide sequences from this sample produce the same CDR3. This sequence joins TRBV12-3 or TRBV12-4 and TRBJ1-1; perhaps TRBD1 as D (5 bases). The V end was cut by 4 bases, the J end by 7 bases, with 16 bases between. CDR3 length: 14 residues. The CDR3 loop is CASSSIQGSGEAFF. CDR3 sequence (DNA): TGTGCCAGCAGTTCGATTCAGGGATCTGGTGAAGCTTTCTTT.

This clone was counted many times. A much larger clone is a single base away; this may be a read error. The chain carries TRBV10-3 and TRBJ2-7, with TRBD1 matching over 9 bases. This CDR3 is 14 amino acids long. Per the germline V gene, CDR1 is ENHRY and CDR2 is SYGVKD. The CDR3 loop is CTISWGQGDYEQYF. DNA of the CDR3: TGTACCATCAGTTGGGGACAGGGTGACTACGAGCAGTACTTC.

The sample holds many counts of this clone. The J gene is TRBJ1-1, the V gene TRBV7-8, with 7 bases fitting TRBD1. The CDR3 runs to 14 residues. V dropped 1 base and J dropped 5; count of bases not matched to a gene: 4. The germline gives CDR1 SGHVS, CDR2 FQNEAQ. DNA of the CDR3: TGTGCCAGCAGCTTAGTAGGGGGCGGAACTGAAGCTTTCTTT. This sequence encodes CASSLVGGGTEAFF.

The chain joins TRBV7-6 to TRBJ2-7; 13 nucleotides align to TRBD2. V shed 5 bases and J 4 bases; nucleotides not matched to a gene: 8. This CDR3 region has 16 residues. CDR1 and CDR2 from the germline V gene are SGHVS and FNYEAQ. The CDR3 spells CASSPRTSGSGYEQYF. Here the CDR3 DNA reads TGTGCCAGCAGCCCGCGGACTAGCGGGAGTGGGTACGAGCAGTACTTC.

This clone was counted at least ten times. This rearrangement joins TRBV29-1 to TRBJ1-4; D gene unclear. This CDR3 region has 12 residues. Germline CDR1 and CDR2: SQVTM and ANQGSEA. V lost 5 bases to trimming and J lost 3 bases, with 7 bases between them. CDR3 protein: CSVKGSNEKLFF. For the CDR3, the DNA is TGCAGCGTTAAAGGTTCTAATGAAAAACTGTTTTTT.

The V gene is TRBV12-3 or TRBV12-4, the J gene TRBJ1-6, with 9 bases fitting TRBD1. The CDR3 length is 18 residues. J gave up 3 bases and V 6 bases, and 12 bases lay outside the gene matches. CDR3 DNA sequence: TGTGCCAGCAGCTACAGAACCCGGGACAGGGTCTATAATTCACCCCTCCACTTT. It codes for CASSYRTRDRVYNSPLHF.

V is TRBV11-2 and J is TRBJ2-7, with 7 bases identical to TRBD2. Losses at the gene ends were 1 base for V and 5 bases for J; bases not matched to a gene: 11. Germline V gene sequence: CDR1 SGHAT, CDR2 FQNNGV. The CDR3 runs to 16 residues. CDR3 in amino acids: CASSLVAGSPVDEQYF. The CDR3 DNA follows: TGTGCCAGCAGCTTAGTAGCGGGCTCCCCAGTGGACGAGCAGTACTTC.